What follows are 13 T cell receptor beta chains derived from one specimen sequenced in a study of OX40 agonist ivuxolimab in advanced cancers. Libraries were prepared by immunoSEQ multiplex PCR; TCRdb keeps only in-frame clonotypes and omits some of them. The repertoire includes 55,000 to 75,000 clones, around four fifths of them detected once, and roughly 2% sits in the top ten. The input for sequencing was CD4+ or CD8+ T cells sorted from blood, taken in a trial of the OX40 agonist ivuxolimab. Receptors originate from an adult with an advanced solid tumor such as melanoma, head and neck, liver or kidney cancer.

The J gene is TRBJ1-4, the V gene TRBV6-6; possibly TRBD1 for D (6 bases). Trimming removed 0 bases at V and 7 bases at J, with 12 bases between. From germline, CDR1 is MNHNY and CDR2 SVGAGI (reference sequence). There are 15 residues in the CDR3. The CDR3 spells CASSYSQGRVEKLFF. The DNA of the CDR3 is TGTGCCAGCAGTTACTCGCAGGGGAGAGTTGAAAAACTGTTTTTT.

The chain links TRBV7-3 to TRBJ2-1; D possibly corresponds to TRBD1 (6 bases). The V gene lost 2 bases and the J gene lost 5 bases, with 10 bases spanning the gap. The CDR3 is made up of 14 amino acids. Germline-derived CDR1 and CDR2 are SGHTA and FQGTGA. CDR3: CASSLAGGHNEQFF. The CDR3 nucleotides read TGTGCCAGCAGCTTAGCTGGGGGCCACAATGAGCAGTTCTTC. Supplemented by reference TRBV7-3 and TRBJ2-1, the full variable domain reads GAGVSQTPSNKVTEKGKYVELRCDPISGHTALYWYRQSLGQGPEFLIYFQGTGAADDSGLPNDRFFAVRPEGSVSTLKIQRTERGDSAVYLCASSLAGGHNEQFFGPGTRLTVL.

This chain joins TRBV6-4 and TRBJ1-2; TRBD1 might be the D (6 bases). The CDR3 loop spans 16 amino acids. V lost 10 bases to trimming and J lost 2 bases, with 23 bases between them. The germline V gene encodes CDR1 MRHNA and CDR2 SNTAGT. The CDR3 nucleotides are TGTGCCACCCGCCCCCCCGGACAGCATTCGAACTATGGCTACACCTTC. Encoded protein: CATRPPGQHSNYGYTF.

The chain recombines TRBV2 with TRBJ2-6; D call uncertain. V lost 7 bases, J lost 0 bases, and 7 bases lay in between. CDR1 is SNHLY, CDR2 FYNNEI, per germline. CDR3 length: 14 amino acids. The CDR3 region has the DNA TGTGCCAGCATTTGGGGCTCTGGGGCCAACGTCCTGACTTTC. Its translation: CASIWGSGANVLTF.

This clone was observed a few times. V gene TRBV19 combines with J gene TRBJ1-1; D is unclear. The germline CDR1 and CDR2 sequences are LNHDA and SQIVND (reference sequence). The ends were cut back, 4 bases at V and 3 bases at J, with 12 bases in the middle. The CDR3 is made up of 14 amino acids. The CDR3 is CASSTPFSYTEAFF. CDR3 nucleotides: TGTGCCAGTAGTACCCCCTTCAGCTACACTGAAGCTTTCTTT.

This clone was observed once. V gene TRBV10-1 combines with J gene TRBJ1-2; D perhaps matches TRBD1 (6 bases). CDR3 length: 13 amino acids. Trimming took 4 bases from V and 2 from J, leaving 8 bases between them. The V gene's germline CDR1 is WNHNN and CDR2 SYGVQD (reference sequence). The CDR3 here is CASSVDRNYGYTF. The CDR3 nucleotides are TGCGCCAGCAGTGTGGACAGAAACTATGGCTACACCTTC.

Concerning this clone: The germline gene is not matched at one end of the junction; a read error may be the cause. This chain joins TRBV10-1 and TRBJ2-6; no clear D. In germline, CDR1 is WNHNN, CDR2 SYGVQD (reference sequence). This CDR3 region has 18 residues. The CDR3, as DNA: TGCGCCAGCAGTATCATTCGAAGATGCACAAAGTCGGGCCAACGTCCTGACTTC. This gives the protein CASSIIRRCTKSGQRPDF.

This clone was recorded a few times. The V call is TRBV30, the J call TRBJ2-2, with TRBD2 identical over 7 bases. CDR3 length: 15 amino acids. Trimming at V came to 4 bases and at J to 4 bases, leaving 9 bases not matched to a gene. CDR1 and CDR2 (germline): GTSNPN, SVGIG (reference sequence). The CDR3 coding sequence is TGTGCCTGGAACGTTGATGGGAGGGGCACCGGGGAGCTGTTTTTT. It codes for CAWNVDGRGTGELFF.

This chain joins TRBV25-1 and TRBJ1-2, with 8 bases lining up with TRBD1. V dropped 4 bases and J dropped 5; count of bases not matched to a gene: 0. The CDR3 consists of 12 residues. Per germline, CDR1 MGHDK and CDR2 SYGVNS. DNA of the CDR3: TGTGCCAGCAGTGGGACAGGGTATGGCTACACCTTC. Translated, it gives CASSGTGYGYTF.

CDR3 nucleotide sequence: TGTGCCACCGGACTAGCGGGGGCTGTAGCCAAAAACATTCAGTACTTC. This sequence encodes CATGLAGAVAKNIQYF. The chain combines TRBV15 with TRBJ2-4; 13 positions agree with TRBD2. This CDR3 comprises 16 residues. Germline-derived CDR1 and CDR2 are LNHNV and YYDKDF (reference sequence). The ends lost 8 bases at V and 0 bases at J; junction bases unmatched: 4.

This chain uses TRBV9 with TRBJ2-3; 12 positions agree with TRBD2. After removal of 3 bases from V and 0 bases from J, the junction contained 2 bases not matched to a gene. This CDR3 is 16 amino acids long. The germline V gene encodes CDR1 SGDLS and CDR2 YYNGEE. Written as DNA, the CDR3 is TGTGCCAGCAGCGGCGGGACTAGCGGGAGCACAGATACGCAGTATTTT. Protein: CASSGGTSGSTDTQYF. The whole variable domain, remainder taken from reference TRBV9 and TRBJ2-3, is DSGVTQTPKHLITATGQRVTLRCSPRSGDLSVYWYQQSLDQGLQFLIQYYNGEERAKGNILERFSAQQFPDLHSELNLSSLELGDSALYFCASSGGTSGSTDTQYFGPGTRLTVL.

The V and J genes are TRBV10-3 and TRBJ2-4; D remains ambiguous. Germline CDR1 reads ENHRY; CDR2 reads SYGVKD. Trimming removed 4 bases at V and 0 bases at J, with 10 bases between. The CDR3 runs 15 residues. Written as DNA, the CDR3 is TGTGCCATCAGTGGGGGTGGGCTAGCCAAAAACATTCAGTACTTC. Translated, it gives CAISGGGLAKNIQYF.

This chain links TRBV7-2 with TRBJ2-7, with 9 positions matching TRBD1. V shed 3 bases, J shed 5 bases, and the junction held 8 bases outside the gene matches. Germline CDR1 SGHTA, CDR2 FQGNSA. The CDR3 consists of 15 residues. The CDR3 sequence is CASSFLGQGLDEQYF. CDR3 coding DNA: TGTGCCAGCAGCTTTTTGGGACAGGGCCTCGACGAGCAGTACTTC.